This T cell receptor beta chain was recorded in a study of blood T cell repertoires in COVID-19. In the original analysis: Scientists estimated how many nucleated cells there were by amplifying reference gene primers. TCRdb's copy holds only in-frame clones and misses some; the assay was immunoSEQ multiplex PCR. For V, J and clone size, that table is used; D and trimming come from the DNA. The sample includes a few hundred thousand clones, 75% to 90% seen only once; the top ten take around 9.2%. The CDR3 is made up of 15 amino acids. V shed 5 bases and J 3 bases; nucleotides not matched to a gene: 9. Germline CDR1 is MDHEN and CDR2 is SYDVKM.

The receptor was derived from a human donor in a cohort sampled during active COVID-19. The source material was peripheral blood. The chain couples TRBV28 to TRBJ2-7, with TRBD1 matching 8 bases. CDR3 protein: CASSPWVTGDYEQYF. The CDR3 DNA reads as TGTGCCAGCAGTCCCTGGGTGACAGGGGACTACGAGCAGTACTTC.